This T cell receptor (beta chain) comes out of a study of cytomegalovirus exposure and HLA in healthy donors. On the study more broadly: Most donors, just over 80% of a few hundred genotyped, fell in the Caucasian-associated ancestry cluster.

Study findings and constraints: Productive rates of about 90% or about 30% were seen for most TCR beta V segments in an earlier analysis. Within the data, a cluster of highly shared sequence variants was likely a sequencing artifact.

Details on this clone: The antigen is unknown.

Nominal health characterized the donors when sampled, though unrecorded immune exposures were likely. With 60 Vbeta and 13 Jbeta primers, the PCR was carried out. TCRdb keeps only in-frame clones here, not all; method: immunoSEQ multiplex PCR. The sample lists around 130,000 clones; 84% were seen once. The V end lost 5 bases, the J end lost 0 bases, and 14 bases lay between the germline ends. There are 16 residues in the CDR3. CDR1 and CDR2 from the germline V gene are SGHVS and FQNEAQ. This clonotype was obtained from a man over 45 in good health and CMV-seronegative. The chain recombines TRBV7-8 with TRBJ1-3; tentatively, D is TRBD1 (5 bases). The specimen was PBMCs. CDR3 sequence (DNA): TGTGCCAGCAGCAACTACAGGAAAAACTCTGGAAACACCATATATTTT. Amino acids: CASSNYRKNSGNTIYF. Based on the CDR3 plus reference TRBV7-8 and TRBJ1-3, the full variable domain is GAGVSQSPRYKVAKRGQDVALRCDPISGHVSLFWYQQALGQGPEFLTYFQNEAQLDKSGLPSDRFFAERPEGSVSTLKIQRTQQEDSAVYLCASSNYRKNSGNTIYFGEGSWLTVV.